This TCR beta chain was profiled in a study of CD4 T cells in relation to SARS-CoV-2 and coronaviruses. The unexposed donors gave CD4+ T cells in about 2010-2019, prior to COVID-19. Isolation of CD4+ T cells took place after less than 11 days in culture. Germline CDR1 SNHLY, CDR2 FYNNEI. V was trimmed by 4 bases and J by 1 base, leaving 5 bases between them. CDR3 length: 13 residues. With regard to this clone: Its matching antigen is unknown.

Repertoires were generated with immunoSEQ multiplex PCR, while TCRdb's copy carries only in-frame clones and drops some. The sample comprises 30,000 or so clones, 72% of which are singletons, and 10% to 15% rests with the top ten. This chain connects TRBV2 to TRBJ2-4, with D unresolved. Material: CD4+ T cells from PBMCs, cultured in vitro. This receptor was taken from a human donor in good health. The CDR3 spells CASSAEAKNIQYF. The CDR3 DNA is TGTGCCAGCAGTGCAGAGGCCAAAAACATTCAGTACTTC.